Sequencing of this T cell receptor (beta chain) was carried out in a study of blood T cells in healthy people across ages. A second PCR, run for roughly 6 to 11 cycles, used a sample-barcoded 5' primer plus a J-beta primer mix. TCRdb recomputed calls from the 5' RACE reads with MiXCR, one row per CDR3 protein. The sample carries around 2 million distinct CDR3 sequences, about 39% recorded once. The CDR3 covers 15 residues. Trimming took off 5 bases at V and 8 bases at J, with 18 bases between the two ends. Germline CDR1 SGHVS, CDR2 FNYEAQ. The sequence came from a human donor in good health. This sequence joins TRBV7-6 and TRBJ1-4; the D gene is possibly TRBD1 (5 bases). Sequencing used blood. The CDR3 here is CASSPPSGGDEKLFF. The CDR3 region has the DNA TGTGCCAGCAGCCCACCCTCGGGGGGAGACGAAAAACTGTTTTTT. The whole variable domain, filled in from reference TRBV7-6 and TRBJ1-4, reads GAGVSQSPRYKVTKRGQDVALRCDPISGHVSLYWYRQALGQGPEFLTYFNYEAQQDKSGLPNDRFSAERPEGSISTLTIQRTEQRDSAMYRCASSPPSGGDEKLFFGSGTQLSVL.